This paragraph covers one T cell receptor (beta chain) sequence. The target antigen is unknown. The record originates from a study of regulatory T cells in long-lasting Graves disease. Between the trimmed V and J ends, which lost 5 bases and 4 bases, there was a span of 17 bases. CDR3 length: 15 amino acids. Findings and limits, study-wide: TRBV28, TRBJ1-2 and TRBJ2-5 emerged as the favored segments in persistent disease.

Construction of the TCR beta libraries employed iRepertoire HTBI primers in conjunction with Arm-PCR of CDR3 regions. Via MiXCR, TCRdb re-called the multiplex PCR reads, giving one row per CDR3 protein. This sample has roughly 700,000 distinct CDR3 sequences; around 32% occur once, and the top ten carry about 40%. This sample's time point: persistent/refractory GD, antithyroid drugs over 5 years with positive TRAb. PBMC-extracted RNA yielded the TCR library. The sample consisted of peripheral blood mononuclear cells (PBMCs), taken when the disease was refractory, from a patient treated with antithyroid drugs. The V call is TRBV12-3 or TRBV12-4, the J call TRBJ2-5; D is possibly TRBD2 (6 bases). The sequence came from a female donor with Graves disease. In nucleotides, the CDR3 is TGTGCCAGCAGTCCCGGGAGTTCGTCAGGAGAGACCCAGTACTTC. Translated: CASSPGSSSGETQYF.